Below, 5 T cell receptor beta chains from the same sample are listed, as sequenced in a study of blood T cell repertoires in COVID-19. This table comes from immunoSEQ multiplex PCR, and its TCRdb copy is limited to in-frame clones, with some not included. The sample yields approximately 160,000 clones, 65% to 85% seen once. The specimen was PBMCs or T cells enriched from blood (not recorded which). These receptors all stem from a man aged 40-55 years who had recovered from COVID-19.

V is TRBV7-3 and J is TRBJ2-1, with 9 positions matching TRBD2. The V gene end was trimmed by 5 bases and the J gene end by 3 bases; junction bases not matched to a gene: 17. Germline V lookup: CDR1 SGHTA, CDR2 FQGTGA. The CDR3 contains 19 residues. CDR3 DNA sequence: TGTGCCAGCAGCCCCCGTGGTTGGGGCGGGGGGGCTCACTACAATGAGCAGTTCTTC. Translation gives CASSPRGWGGGAHYNEQFF.

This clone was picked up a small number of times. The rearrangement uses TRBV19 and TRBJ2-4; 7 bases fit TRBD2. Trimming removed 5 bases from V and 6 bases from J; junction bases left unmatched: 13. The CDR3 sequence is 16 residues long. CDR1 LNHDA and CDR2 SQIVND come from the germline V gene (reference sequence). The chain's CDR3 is CASSFTSRREGNIQYF. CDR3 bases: TGTGCCAGTAGTTTTACCTCCCGCAGGGAGGGAAACATTCAGTACTTC.

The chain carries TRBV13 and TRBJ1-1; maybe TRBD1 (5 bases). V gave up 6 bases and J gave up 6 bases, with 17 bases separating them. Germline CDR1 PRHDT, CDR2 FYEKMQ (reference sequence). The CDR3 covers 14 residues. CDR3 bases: TGTGCCAGCAGAATCGGGGGTGGCCGCGCTGAAGCTTTCTTT. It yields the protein CASRIGGGRAEAFF.

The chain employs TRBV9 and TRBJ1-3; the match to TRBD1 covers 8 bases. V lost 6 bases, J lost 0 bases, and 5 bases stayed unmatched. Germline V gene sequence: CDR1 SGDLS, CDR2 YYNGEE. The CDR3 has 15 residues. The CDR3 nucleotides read TGTGCCAGCAAAGGGACAGGTTCCTCTGGAAACACCATATATTTT. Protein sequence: CASKGTGSSGNTIYF.

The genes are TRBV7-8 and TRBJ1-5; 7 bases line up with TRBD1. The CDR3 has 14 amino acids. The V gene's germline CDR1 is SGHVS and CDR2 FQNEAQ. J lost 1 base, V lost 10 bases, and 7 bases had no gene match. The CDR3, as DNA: TGTGCCACCCAGGGGGACGGCAGCAATCAGCCCCAGCATTTT. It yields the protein CATQGDGSNQPQHF.